Each of the 26 T cell receptor beta chains below was sequenced from the same sample in a study of blood T cell repertoires in COVID-19. The protocol was immunoSEQ multiplex PCR, while the TCRdb copy is restricted to in-frame clones and leaves out a portion. The table records 200,000 to 250,000 clones, more than 70% of them present only once. The specimen was peripheral blood. These receptors all come from a woman aged 80 or older with acute or convalescent COVID-19.

This chain joins TRBV19 and TRBJ2-7; no clear D gene. Trimming stripped 4 bases from V and 0 bases from J, with 16 bases between. The CDR3 is made up of 16 amino acids. Germline V lookup: CDR1 LNHDA, CDR2 SQIVND (reference sequence). The CDR3, as DNA: TGTGCCAGTAGTAGCAAATCTAGTGATGGCTCCTACGAGCAGTACTTC. Protein product: CASSSKSSDGSYEQYF.

This chain uses TRBV24-1 with TRBJ1-1; D possibly corresponds to TRBD1 (6 bases). The germline V and J ends were trimmed by 3 bases and 11 bases, with 24 bases remaining between them. CDR3 length: 16 amino acids. Germline V lookup: CDR1 KGHDR, CDR2 SFDVKD. This CDR3 reads CATSDKYSSETGPAFF. In DNA form, the CDR3 reads TGTGCCACCAGTGATAAATACAGTTCCGAAACAGGGCCGGCTTTCTTT.

The genes are TRBV5-5 and TRBJ1-6, with a weak D call TRBD1 (6 bases). Between the trimmed V and J ends, which lost 2 bases and 8 bases, there was a span of 11 bases. The V gene's germline CDR1 is SGHKS and CDR2 YYEKEE (reference sequence). The CDR3 loop spans 14 amino acids. The CDR3 DNA sequence: TGTGCCAGCAGCTTAAACAGGGACCATTCACCCCTCCACTTT. Residues: CASSLNRDHSPLHF.

The chain uses TRBV28 and TRBJ1-2; no reliable D call. The CDR3 spans 15 residues. The germline V gene has CDR1 MDHEN and CDR2 SYDVKM. V was clipped by 10 bases and J by 4 bases, with 22 bases between them. This CDR3 reads CATSPRAGGIYGYTF. CDR3 sequence (DNA): TGTGCCACGAGCCCAAGGGCAGGAGGAATCTATGGCTACACCTTC.

V usage is TRBV6-5 and J usage is TRBJ2-7; 7 positions agree with TRBD2. The CDR3 runs to 15 residues. Germline V lookup: CDR1 MNHEY, CDR2 SVGAGI. V trimming: 2 bases; J trimming: 2 bases; junction bases outside the gene matches: 6. The CDR3 reads CASSYGGGVTYEQYF. CDR3 nucleotide sequence: TGTGCCAGCAGTTACGGGGGGGGAGTAACCTACGAGCAGTACTTC.

Details on this clone: The same CDR3 arises from other DNA sequences in this sample as well. V gene TRBV7-2 combines with J gene TRBJ1-1; D not resolved. CDR3 length: 12 amino acids. CDR1 SGHTA and CDR2 FQGNSA come from the germline V gene. The V end was cut by 8 bases, the J end by 1 base, with 8 bases between. The CDR3 spells CASGRGNTEAFF. The CDR3 DNA reads TGTGCCAGCGGCCGGGGGAACACTGAAGCTTTCTTT. The entire variable domain, with the rest obtained from reference TRBV7-2 and TRBJ1-1, is as follows: GAGVSQSPSNKVTEKGKDVELRCDPISGHTALYWYRQSLGQGLEFLIYFQGNSAPDKSGLPSDRFSAERTGGSVSTLTIQRTQQEDSAVYLCASGRGNTEAFFGQGTRLTVV.

This clone was picked up a small number of times. This chain links TRBV4-3 with TRBJ1-2; the D is unclear. Trimming removed 1 base at V and 5 bases at J, with 14 bases between. This CDR3 spans 15 amino acids. CDR1 is LGHNA and CDR2 is YSLEER in the germline V gene. The CDR3 loop is CASSQGNTLGYGYTF. For the CDR3, the DNA is TGCGCCAGCAGCCAAGGCAACACGCTAGGTTATGGCTACACCTTC.

This chain connects TRBV28 to TRBJ2-5; D perhaps matches TRBD2 (5 bases). The ends were cut back, 1 base at V and 2 bases at J, with 14 bases in the middle. Germline CDR1 MDHEN, CDR2 SYDVKM. The CDR3 runs 16 residues. The CDR3 DNA reads as TGTGCCAGCAGTTTATTGTCCGGACGGACTCAAGAGACCCAGTACTTC. Translated, it gives CASSLLSGRTQETQYF. The entire variable domain, with the rest obtained from reference TRBV28 and TRBJ2-5, is as follows: DVKVTQSSRYLVKRTGEKVFLECVQDMDHENMFWYRQDPGLGLRLIYFSYDVKMKEKGDIPEGYSVSREKKERFSLILESASTNQTSMYLCASSLLSGRTQETQYFGPGTRLLVL.

The V gene is TRBV7-2, the J gene TRBJ1-5; D is unresolved. Looked up from germline, CDR1 is SGHTA and CDR2 is FQGNSA. This CDR3 is 14 amino acids long. Deletions cut 5 bases from V and 5 bases from J, with 13 bases between. The CDR3 DNA is TGTGCCAGCAGCCAGTCAATGATGGATCAGCCCCAGCATTTT. Amino acid sequence: CASSQSMMDQPQHF.

CDR3 DNA sequence: TGTGCCAGCACCCCCCGGGGGTATTCTGGAAACACCATATATTTT. Its translation: CASTPRGYSGNTIYF. The chain links TRBV28 to TRBJ1-3, with D tentatively TRBD1 (5 bases). CDR3 length: 15 residues. V was cut by 7 bases and J by 1 base, with 14 bases left in between. CDR1 and CDR2 (germline): MDHEN, SYDVKM.

CDR3 sequence: CASSPPGQGISGANVLTF. CDR3 DNA: TGTGCCAGCAGTCCCCCGGGACAGGGGATCTCTGGGGCCAACGTCCTGACTTTC. J is TRBJ2-6 and V is TRBV27; 10 positions match TRBD1. The CDR3 totals 18 residues. Unmatched junction bases numbered 7, after V lost 5 bases and J lost 0 bases. The germline gives CDR1 MNHEY, CDR2 SMNVEV (reference sequence).

The chain carries TRBV7-2 and TRBJ2-5; 8 positions agree with TRBD1. Germline lookup yields CDR1 SGHTA and CDR2 FQGNSA. This CDR3 has 15 amino acids. V lost 0 bases, J lost 5 bases, and 5 bases stayed unmatched. This chain's CDR3 is CASSLAGQGRETQYF. CDR3 coding DNA: TGTGCCAGCAGCTTAGCCGGACAGGGTAGGGAGACCCAGTACTTC.

For the CDR3, the DNA is TGTGCCATCAGTGAGGAGCAGGGGTATAATTCACCCCTCCACTTT. It is translated as CAISEEQGYNSPLHF. The chain combines TRBV10-3 with TRBJ1-6, with D perhaps matching TRBD1 (6 bases). V lost 2 bases and J 4 bases, leaving 9 bases between the germline ends. Germline values: CDR1 ENHRY, CDR2 SYGVKD. The CDR3 is made up of 15 amino acids.

This clone showed up just once. Other DNA sequences within the sample encode an identical CDR3. The chain carries TRBV15 and TRBJ2-1; D is uncertain. Germline lookup yields CDR1 LNHNV and CDR2 YYDKDF (reference sequence). Trimming removed 0 bases from V and 0 bases from J, with 9 bases in between. The CDR3 extends over 16 amino acids. The CDR3: CATSRDRGSSYNEQFF. The CDR3 DNA sequence: TGTGCCACCAGCAGAGATAGAGGCAGCTCCTACAATGAGCAGTTCTTC.

The rearrangement links TRBV6-5 to TRBJ1-2; 8 bases fit TRBD1. V shed 6 bases and J 4 bases; nucleotides not matched to a gene: 4. The CDR3 spans 13 residues. The germline V gene has CDR1 MNHEY and CDR2 SVGAGI. The CDR3 spells CASSLDRVYGYTF. Here the CDR3 DNA reads TGTGCCAGCAGCCTGGACAGGGTCTATGGCTACACCTTC.

V and J are TRBV19 and TRBJ2-1; 7 nucleotides line up with TRBD2. V was pared by 7 bases and J by 6 bases, with 18 bases of the junction left unmatched. CDR1 LNHDA and CDR2 SQIVND come from the germline V gene (reference sequence). This CDR3 contains 17 residues. The CDR3 loop is CASTALVRSSGRNEQFF. DNA of the CDR3: TGTGCCAGTACCGCCCTGGTAAGATCTAGCGGCCGCAATGAGCAGTTCTTC.

The rearrangement uses TRBV14 and TRBJ1-2, with 12 positions matching TRBD1. Unmatched junction bases numbered 5, after V lost 10 bases and J lost 8 bases. CDR1 is SGHDN and CDR2 is FVKESK in the germline V gene. The length of the CDR3 is 12 residues. CDR3 DNA: TGTGCCAACGGGACAGGGGGCGACGGCTACACCTTC. Encoded protein: CANGTGGDGYTF.

The chain has TRBV24-1 and TRBJ2-1; the D is unclear. Germline CDR1 reads KGHDR; CDR2 reads SFDVKD. The V and J ends lost 5 bases and 1 base respectively, with 20 bases between them. The CDR3 consists of 18 residues. This CDR3 is CATSAARRPVFSYNEQFF. The CDR3 region has the DNA TGTGCCACCAGTGCTGCCAGGCGACCTGTTTTTTCCTACAATGAGCAGTTCTTC.

The chain links TRBV19 to TRBJ1-6; D call uncertain. Germline CDR1 reads LNHDA; CDR2 reads SQIVND (reference sequence). This CDR3 is built from 14 residues. Trimming removed 7 bases from V and 13 bases from J, with 20 bases in between. The CDR3: CASTETSPLMPLHF. The DNA of the CDR3 is TGTGCCAGTACCGAGACATCTCCCTTAATGCCCCTCCACTTT.

The gene calls are TRBV6-5 and TRBJ1-2; D is unresolved. Germline values: CDR1 MNHEY, CDR2 SVGAGI. V lost 2 bases and J lost 3, with 7 bases in between. This CDR3 spans 13 amino acids. The DNA for the CDR3 is TGTGCCAGCAGTTACGAGGGAGACTATGGCTACACCTTC. Amino acid sequence: CASSYEGDYGYTF.

This clone was seen once. CDR3 nucleotides: TGTGCCAGCAGCCAAGGAAATTCCCCCCTCGGTCCCTCCCCTGATACGCAGTATTTT. Its translation is CASSQGNSPLGPSPDTQYF. J is TRBJ2-3 and V is TRBV4-2; no reliable D call. With 1 base removed from V and 6 bases from J, the gap between germline ends came to 26 bases. The length of the CDR3 is 19 residues. Germline CDR1 LGHNA, CDR2 YNFKEQ.

The CDR3 is CASSESRNEQFF. CDR3 nucleotides: TGTGCCAGCAGTGAAAGTCGGAATGAGCAGTTCTTC. The chain links TRBV6-1 to TRBJ2-1; no firm D call. V shed 2 bases and J shed 7 bases, with 6 bases lying between them. Germline loops: CDR1 MNHNS, CDR2 SASEGT. This CDR3 is built from 12 residues.

The chain combines TRBV7-2 with TRBJ2-3; possibly TRBD2 for D (7 bases). V was pared by 4 bases and J by 2 bases, with 22 bases between. The CDR3 sequence is 18 residues long. Germline CDR1 is SGHTA and CDR2 is FQGNSA. The CDR3, as DNA: TGTGCCAGCAGCTGGGGAGGGGGGGATCTTTATTCCACAGATACGCAGTATTTT. Residues: CASSWGGGDLYSTDTQYF.

This chain joins TRBV19 and TRBJ2-7; 11 nucleotides align to TRBD1. J was trimmed by 4 bases and V by 1 base; bases with no gene match: 3. The CDR3 totals 15 residues. Per the germline V gene, CDR1 is LNHDA and CDR2 is SQIVND (reference sequence). The CDR3 nucleotides read TGTGCCAGTAGTATAGGGACAGGGGGCTTATACGAGCAGTACTTC. This encodes CASSIGTGGLYEQYF.

The J gene is TRBJ1-1, the V gene TRBV6-1, with D possibly TRBD1 on 6 matching bases. The germline V and J ends were trimmed by 3 bases and 6 bases, with 8 bases remaining between them. The CDR3 runs to 12 residues. The germline gives CDR1 MNHNS, CDR2 SASEGT. The CDR3: CASSDHRAEAFF. The CDR3 nucleotides read TGTGCCAGCAGTGACCACAGGGCTGAAGCTTTCTTT.

The chain joins TRBV3-1 (or the pseudogene TRBV3-2) to TRBJ1-2; 7 nucleotides match TRBD1. Unmatched junction bases numbered 4, after V lost 1 base and J lost 8 bases. Germline-derived CDR1 and CDR2 are LGHDT and YNNKEL (reference sequence). The length of the CDR3 is 13 residues. In DNA, the CDR3 is TGTGCCAGCAGCCAAGTGGGGACAGCCGGCTACACCTTC. Its protein product is CASSQVGTAGYTF.